The following is a TCR beta chain sequence with its context. The antigen is not known. Each PCR replicate from the sorted subsets contained around 0.2 ug DNA, which is about 30,000 T cell genomes. TCRdb's table, derived via immunoSEQ multiplex PCR, lists solely in-frame clones and lacks some. Of roughly 2 million clones listed, roughly 96% are singletons. The data stem from a study of shared clonotypes between healthy human individuals. About the study: Researchers assigned three CD4 naive, three CD4 memory, two CD8 naive and one CD8 memory plate to each donor.

Overall study findings and caveats: Among several donors, roughly 5% of naive CD4 clonotypes were found in common.

V was cut by 2 bases and J by 7 bases, with 12 bases left in between. Germline V lookup: CDR1 GTSNPN, CDR2 SVGIG (reference sequence). The CDR3 sequence is 13 residues long. The source is a man between 18 and 29 years old in good health. The chain employs TRBV30 and TRBJ1-5; the D gene is possibly TRBD1 (5 bases). What was sequenced was naive CD4+ T cells sorted from blood. Regarding subset: CD45RA+ positively selected. This CDR3 reads CAWSPEGWQPQHF. CDR3 in DNA: TGTGCCTGGAGTCCCGAGGGGTGGCAGCCCCAGCATTTT.